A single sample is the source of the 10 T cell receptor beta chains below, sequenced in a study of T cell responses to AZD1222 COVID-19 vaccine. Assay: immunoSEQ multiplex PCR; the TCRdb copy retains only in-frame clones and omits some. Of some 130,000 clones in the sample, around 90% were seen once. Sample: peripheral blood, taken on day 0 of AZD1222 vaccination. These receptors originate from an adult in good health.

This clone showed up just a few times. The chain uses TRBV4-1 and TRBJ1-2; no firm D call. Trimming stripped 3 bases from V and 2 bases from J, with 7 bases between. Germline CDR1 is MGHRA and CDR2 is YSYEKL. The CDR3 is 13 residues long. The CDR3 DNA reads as TGCGCCAGCAGCCAGAACTTGAACTATGGCTACACCTTC. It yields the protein CASSQNLNYGYTF.

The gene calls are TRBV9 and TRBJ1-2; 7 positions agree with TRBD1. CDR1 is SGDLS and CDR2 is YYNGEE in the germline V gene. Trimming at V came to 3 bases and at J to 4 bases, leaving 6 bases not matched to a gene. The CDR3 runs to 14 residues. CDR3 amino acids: CASSASQGTYGYTF. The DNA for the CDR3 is TGTGCCAGCAGCGCATCACAGGGGACCTATGGCTACACCTTC.

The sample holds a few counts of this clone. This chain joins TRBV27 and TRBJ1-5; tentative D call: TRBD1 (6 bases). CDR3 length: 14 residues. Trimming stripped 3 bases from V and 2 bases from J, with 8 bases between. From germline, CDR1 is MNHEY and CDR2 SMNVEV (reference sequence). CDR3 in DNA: TGTGCCAGCAGTTTTGCAGGGGGCAATCAGCCCCAGCATTTT. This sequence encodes CASSFAGGNQPQHF.

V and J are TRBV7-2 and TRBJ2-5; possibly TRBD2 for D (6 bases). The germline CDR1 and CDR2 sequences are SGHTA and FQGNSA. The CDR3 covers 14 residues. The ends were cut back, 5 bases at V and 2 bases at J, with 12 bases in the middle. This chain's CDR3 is CASSTPGLQETQYF. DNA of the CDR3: TGTGCCAGCAGCACCCCGGGACTTCAAGAGACCCAGTACTTC.

CDR3 sequence reads: CASTPGGYGYTF. The CDR3 region has the DNA TGTGCCAGTACCCCCGGGGGCTATGGCTACACCTTC. The chain employs TRBV19 and TRBJ1-2; possible D gene TRBD1, 5 bases. Germline CDR1 and CDR2: LNHDA and SQIVND (reference sequence). The CDR3 runs 12 residues. V was pared by 7 bases and J by 4 bases, with 10 bases between.

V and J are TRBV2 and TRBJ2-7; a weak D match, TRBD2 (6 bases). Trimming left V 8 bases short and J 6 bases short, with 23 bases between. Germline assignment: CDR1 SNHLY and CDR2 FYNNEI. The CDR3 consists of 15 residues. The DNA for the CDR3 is TGTGCCAGCCGCCTTGCCTCGGGACTTACTGCCGAGCAGTACTTC. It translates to CASRLASGLTAEQYF.

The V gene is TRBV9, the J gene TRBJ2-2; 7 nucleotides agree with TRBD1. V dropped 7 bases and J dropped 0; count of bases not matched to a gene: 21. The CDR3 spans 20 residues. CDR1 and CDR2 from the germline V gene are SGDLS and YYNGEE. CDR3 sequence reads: CASAVTLGQPTRPNTGELFF. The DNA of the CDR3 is TGTGCCAGCGCAGTAACGCTGGGACAGCCCACGCGTCCGAACACCGGGGAGCTGTTTTTT.

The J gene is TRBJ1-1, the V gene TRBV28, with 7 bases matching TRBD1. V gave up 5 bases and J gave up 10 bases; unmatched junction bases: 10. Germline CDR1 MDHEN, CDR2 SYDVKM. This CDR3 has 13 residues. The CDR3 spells CASSTGASSRAFF. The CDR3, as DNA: TGTGCCAGCAGTACAGGGGCGTCATCAAGAGCTTTCTTT.

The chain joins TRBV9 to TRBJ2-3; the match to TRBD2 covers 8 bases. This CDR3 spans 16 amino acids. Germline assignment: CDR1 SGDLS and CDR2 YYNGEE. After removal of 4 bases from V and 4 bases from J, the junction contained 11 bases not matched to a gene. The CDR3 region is CASSPLPSGGADTQYF. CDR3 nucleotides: TGTGCCAGCAGCCCCCTTCCCAGCGGGGGCGCAGATACGCAGTATTTT.

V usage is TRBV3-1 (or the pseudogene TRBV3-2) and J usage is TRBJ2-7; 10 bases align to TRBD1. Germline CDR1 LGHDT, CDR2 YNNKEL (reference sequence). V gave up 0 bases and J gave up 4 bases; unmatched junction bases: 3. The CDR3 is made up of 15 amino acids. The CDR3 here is CASSQEGTGVYEQYF. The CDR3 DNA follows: TGTGCCAGCAGCCAAGAAGGGACAGGGGTGTACGAGCAGTACTTC.